The source of this T cell receptor beta chain is a study of T cell responses to AZD1222 COVID-19 vaccine. General observations from the study: Clonal diversity was possibly underestimated; the donors were predominantly white British and more often female. Spike was spanned by vaccine-associated CD4 TCRs, with dominance at 160-218 and 743-854.

This clone was observed a few times. Its antigen is still unknown. CDR1 MNHEY and CDR2 SVGEGT come from the germline V gene. The CDR3 contains 15 residues. With 2 bases clipped from V and 2 bases from J, the junction kept 5 bases outside the gene matches. Some clones are missing from TCRdb's copy, which holds only in-frame ones; the method was immunoSEQ multiplex PCR. The repertoire holds 130,000 or so clones, roughly 85% seen once, with 7.9% in the top ten. This sequence was found in an adult who received the MenACWY meningococcal vaccine as a control. This rearrangement joins TRBV6-2 or TRBV6-3 to TRBJ2-7; TRBD2 matches 8 bases. The input for sequencing was peripheral blood, taken 28 days after the second dose of the MenACWY control vaccine. The CDR3 here is CASSYSGGPAYEQYF. CDR3 coding DNA: TGTGCCAGCAGTTACAGCGGGGGACCCGCCTACGAGCAGTACTTC.